This T cell receptor beta chain was observed in a study of blood T cell repertoires in COVID-19. Assay used: immunoSEQ multiplex PCR; TCRdb lists only in-frame clones, some missing. The data hold approximately 60,000 clones, with 82% observed a single time. CDR3 length equals 15 residues. Germline V CDR1 and CDR2: SGHTA, FQGNSA. V was trimmed by 5 bases and J by 3 bases, leaving 16 bases between them. Sample: peripheral blood. The origin of this receptor is a woman aged 60 to 75 with acute or convalescent COVID-19. V and J are TRBV7-2 and TRBJ1-1; a weak D match, TRBD1 (6 bases). The CDR3 region is CASSIQGSGDTEAFF. DNA of the CDR3: TGTGCCAGCAGCATACAGGGCTCTGGGGACACTGAAGCTTTCTTT.